A selection of T cell receptor beta chains follows, all from one sample in a study of blood T cell repertoires in COVID-19. Generated by immunoSEQ multiplex PCR, the TCRdb table keeps only in-frame clones and is missing some. Of approximately 150,000 clones in the sample, about 85% were seen once. The sequenced sample was peripheral blood. Receptor source: a human donor with acute or convalescent COVID-19. The donor label of this sample is uncertain. CDR3s include the opening cysteine and the closing phenylalanine or tryptophan. A D gene is named only where the DNA matches it firmly.

d_gene: TRBD2; v_gene: TRBV24-1; j_gene: TRBJ2-3; CDR3aa: CATSEPGTSGTDTQYF
d_gene: NA; v_gene: TRBV27; j_gene: TRBJ1-4; CDR3aa: CASSPRRGMNEKLFF
d_gene: TRBD2; v_gene: TRBV5-6; j_gene: TRBJ2-1; CDR3aa: CASSLAGLGLAGVNEQFF
d_gene: NA; v_gene: TRBV7-2; j_gene: TRBJ1-2; CDR3aa: CASSSIQSGNGYTF
d_gene: NA; v_gene: TRBV9; j_gene: TRBJ1-2; CDR3aa: CASSVDMGSGYTF
d_gene: NA; v_gene: TRBV30; j_gene: TRBJ1-6; CDR3aa: CAWSRRGGYSPLHF
d_gene: NA; v_gene: TRBV7-2; j_gene: TRBJ1-5; CDR3aa: CASSLWRDQPQHF
d_gene: TRBD1; v_gene: TRBV6-6; j_gene: TRBJ1-2; CDR3aa: CASTDRQGNYGYTF
d_gene: NA; v_gene: TRBV15; j_gene: TRBJ2-1; CDR3aa: CATSRDRLLNEQFF
d_gene: TRBD2; v_gene: TRBV9; j_gene: TRBJ2-5; CDR3aa: CASSVTSGVIETQYF
d_gene: NA; v_gene: TRBV2; j_gene: TRBJ2-2; CDR3aa: CASSEQGTSNTGELFF
d_gene: TRBD1; v_gene: TRBV5-1; j_gene: TRBJ1-6; CDR3aa: CASSLAFGQGNSPLHF
d_gene: NA; v_gene: TRBV6-5; j_gene: TRBJ2-7; CDR3aa: CASSPPLEQGGEQYF
d_gene: TRBD1; v_gene: TRBV6-1; j_gene: TRBJ2-5; CDR3aa: CASSEARPGGRETQYF
d_gene: NA; v_gene: TRBV28; j_gene: TRBJ1-2; CDR3aa: CASSHGSRRGYTF
d_gene: NA; v_gene: TRBV6-5; j_gene: TRBJ2-7; CDR3aa: CASRKTGSTEQYF
d_gene: TRBD2; v_gene: TRBV30; j_gene: TRBJ2-7; CDR3aa: CAWRPGLAGGNEQYF
d_gene: NA; v_gene: TRBV7-9; j_gene: TRBJ1-2; CDR3aa: CASSPAFAGGYTF
d_gene: TRBD1; v_gene: TRBV28; j_gene: TRBJ1-1; CDR3aa: CASLGQGAGGAEAFF
d_gene: NA; v_gene: TRBV28; j_gene: TRBJ1-1; CDR3aa: CASRTRGTLNTEAFF
d_gene: NA; v_gene: TRBV27; j_gene: TRBJ2-7; CDR3aa: CASSYAQTAYEQYF
d_gene: TRBD1; v_gene: TRBV25-1; j_gene: TRBJ2-2; CDR3aa: CASSETTRTGGTGELFF
d_gene: NA; v_gene: TRBV6-5; j_gene: TRBJ1-1; CDR3aa: CASGPAGGSTEAFF
d_gene: NA; v_gene: TRBV10-3; j_gene: TRBJ1-4; CDR3aa: CAISEVRGGEKLFF
d_gene: NA; v_gene: TRBV30; j_gene: TRBJ2-2; CDR3aa: CAWSVTRGTGELFF
d_gene: TRBD1; v_gene: TRBV4-1; j_gene: TRBJ1-5; CDR3aa: CASSQETGGRNQPQHF
d_gene: NA; v_gene: TRBV30; j_gene: TRBJ1-4; CDR3aa: CAWSGAGEKLFF
d_gene: TRBD1; v_gene: TRBV18; j_gene: TRBJ1-3; CDR3aa: CASSSGQGANTIYF
d_gene: TRBD1; v_gene: TRBV5-4; j_gene: TRBJ2-3; CDR3aa: CASSLGLTGGAEDTQYF
d_gene: NA; v_gene: TRBV11-1; j_gene: TRBJ2-3; CDR3aa: CASSLGVTDTQYF